This T cell receptor (beta chain) appears in the sequencing data of a study of cytomegalovirus exposure and HLA in healthy donors. V trimming: 4 bases; J trimming: 2 bases; junction bases outside the gene matches: 11. In germline, CDR1 is SGDLS, CDR2 YYNGEE. The CDR3 length is 16 residues. With 60 Vbeta and 13 Jbeta primers, the PCR was carried out. Sequenced by immunoSEQ multiplex PCR; TCRdb stores in-frame clones only, minus some. The repertoire holds 95,000 to 150,000 clones, with approximately 72% as singletons. Study-level results: Among the most significant clusters, several appeared linked to common viral pathogens in a later analysis. In an earlier analysis, most TCR beta V segments were productive about 87% or about 30% of the time.

Remarks on this clone: Its cognate antigen is unknown.

Sequencing was done on a sample of PBMCs. This TCR was sampled from a man aged 18 to 30 in good health and CMV-seronegative. The gene calls are TRBV9 and TRBJ1-2, with TRBD1 matching over 7 bases. Here the CDR3 DNA reads TGTGCCAGCAGCCCGTCCCGGGACAGCCAAAACTATGGCTACACCTTC. Amino acid sequence: CASSPSRDSQNYGYTF. The whole variable domain, filled in from reference TRBV9 and TRBJ1-2, reads DSGVTQTPKHLITATGQRVTLRCSPRSGDLSVYWYQQSLDQGLQFLIQYYNGEERAKGNILERFSAQQFPDLHSELNLSSLELGDSALYFCASSPSRDSQNYGYTFGSGTRLTVV.